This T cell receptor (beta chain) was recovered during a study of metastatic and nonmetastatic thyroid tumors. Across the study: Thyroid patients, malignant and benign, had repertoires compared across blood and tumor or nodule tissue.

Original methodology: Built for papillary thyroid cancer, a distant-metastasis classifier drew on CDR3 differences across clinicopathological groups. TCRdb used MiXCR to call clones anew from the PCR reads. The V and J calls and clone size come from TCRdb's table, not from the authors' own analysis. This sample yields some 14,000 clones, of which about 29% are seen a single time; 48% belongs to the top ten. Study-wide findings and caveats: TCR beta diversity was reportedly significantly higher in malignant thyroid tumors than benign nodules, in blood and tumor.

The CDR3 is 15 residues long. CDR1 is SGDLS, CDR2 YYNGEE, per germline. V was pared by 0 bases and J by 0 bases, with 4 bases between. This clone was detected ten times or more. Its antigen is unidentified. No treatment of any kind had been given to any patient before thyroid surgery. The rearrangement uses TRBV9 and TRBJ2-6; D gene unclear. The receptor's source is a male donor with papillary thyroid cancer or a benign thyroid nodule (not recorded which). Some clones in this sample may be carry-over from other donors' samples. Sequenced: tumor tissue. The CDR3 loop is CASSVDSSGANVLTF. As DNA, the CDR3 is TGTGCCAGCAGCGTAGACAGCTCTGGGGCCAACGTCCTGACTTTC.